Listed here is a single T cell receptor beta chain. Measured with immunoSEQ multiplex PCR; TCRdb has only the in-frame clones, and not every one. The sample has under 150,000 clones, just under 85% seen once. CDR1 SGHTA and CDR2 FQGNSA come from the germline V gene. The CDR3 totals 14 residues. V was clipped by 0 bases and J by 4 bases, with 9 bases between them. This sample is part of a study of cytomegalovirus exposure and HLA in healthy donors. Sequencing was carried out using PBMCs. The genes are TRBV7-2 and TRBJ1-2, with D hard to call. The clonotype originates from a woman aged 25 to 39 in good health and CMV-seronegative. The CDR3 region is CASSLAPGIYGYTF. For the CDR3, the DNA is TGTGCCAGCAGCTTAGCCCCAGGCATCTATGGCTACACCTTC.